Following are 8 T cell receptor beta chains from one sample sequenced in a study of T cell responses to AZD1222 COVID-19 vaccine. Some clones are missing from TCRdb's copy, which holds only in-frame ones; the method was immunoSEQ multiplex PCR. The profile shows under 130,000 clones, over 85% of them singletons. The starting material was peripheral blood, obtained on day 0 of AZD1222 vaccination. The receptor set was obtained from an adult in good health.

The chain uses TRBV4-1 and TRBJ2-5; tentative D call: TRBD1 (6 bases). The CDR3 is 16 residues long. V gave up 1 base and J gave up 1 base, with 13 bases separating them. Germline-derived CDR1 and CDR2 are MGHRA and YSYEKL. CDR3 sequence: CASSQVPDRFQETQYF. CDR3 nucleotide sequence: TGCGCCAGCAGCCAAGTCCCTGACAGGTTCCAAGAGACCCAGTACTTC.

The V gene is TRBV5-6, the J gene TRBJ2-3; D remains unclear. Germline V gives CDR1 SGHDT, CDR2 YYEEEE. Trimming cost V 0 bases and J 0 bases, with 8 bases left between them. The CDR3 runs to 15 residues. The CDR3 reads CASSLVQTSTDTQYF. The CDR3 nucleotides read TGTGCCAGCAGCTTGGTTCAGACTAGCACAGATACGCAGTATTTT.

The chain recombines TRBV5-4 with TRBJ1-2, with 11 positions matching TRBD1. Germline assignment: CDR1 SGHNT and CDR2 YYREEE (reference sequence). J was trimmed by 13 bases and V by 4 bases; bases with no gene match: 9. This CDR3 comprises 13 residues. The CDR3 sequence is CASSLGQGAARTF. In DNA, the CDR3 is TGTGCCAGCAGCCTCGGACAGGGGGCCGCCCGCACCTTC.

The chain has TRBV9 and TRBJ2-2, with unresolved D. This CDR3 is built from 13 residues. Germline values: CDR1 SGDLS, CDR2 YYNGEE. Trimming removed 2 bases at V and 7 bases at J, with 9 bases between. The CDR3: CASSVSLGGELFF. In DNA, the CDR3 is TGTGCCAGCAGCGTCTCCCTGGGCGGGGAGCTGTTTTTT.

V is TRBV28 and J is TRBJ2-3; D not resolved. The CDR3 is 12 amino acids. CDR1 is MDHEN and CDR2 is SYDVKM in the germline V gene. V lost 3 bases and J lost 9, with 10 bases in between. In DNA form, the CDR3 reads TGTGCCAGCAGTTTTAATCCCACCACGCAGTATTTT. Protein product: CASSFNPTTQYF.

This chain uses TRBV11-2 with TRBJ2-7; 9 positions match TRBD2. The CDR3 length is 15 residues. Germline CDR1 reads SGHAT; CDR2 reads FQNNGV. With 5 bases clipped from V and 7 bases from J, the junction kept 12 bases outside the gene matches. This CDR3 reads CASSPTLAGSGEQYF. CDR3 DNA: TGTGCCAGCAGCCCAACCCTAGCGGGGTCCGGGGAGCAGTACTTC.

The chain combines TRBV29-1 with TRBJ1-3; D is undetermined. Per the germline V gene, CDR1 is SQVTM and CDR2 is ANQGSEA. CDR3 length equals 13 residues. V lost 3 bases and J lost 0, with 6 bases in between. CDR3 nucleotides: TGCAGCGTTGAGGGGTTCTCTGGAAACACCATATATTTT. As protein: CSVEGFSGNTIYF.

V gene TRBV28 combines with J gene TRBJ2-5, with 9 nucleotides matching TRBD1. The CDR3 covers 17 residues. J gave up 1 base and V 2 bases, and 8 bases lay outside the gene matches. The germline V gene encodes CDR1 MDHEN and CDR2 SYDVKM. The CDR3 bases are TGTGCCAGCAGTTTAAGTTTGGGACAGGGCATCCAAGAGACCCAGTACTTC. Translated, it gives CASSLSLGQGIQETQYF.